This T cell receptor (beta chain) was identified during a study of T-cell reconstitution after alpha-beta-depleted transplantation in children. Molecular barcoding with unique molecular identifiers was used for the TCRbeta library. A single record per CDR3 protein comes from TCRdb applying MiXCR to the PCR reads. The sample has fewer than 25,000 distinct CDR3 sequences, under 13% seen once; the top ten hold 20% to 30%. This clonotype was seen repeatedly, ten times or more. Germline-derived CDR1 and CDR2 are SQVTM and ANQGSEA. There are 13 residues in the CDR3. Deletions cut 3 bases from V and 6 bases from J, with 15 bases between.

The sequencing used PBMCs from the stem cell graft donor, collected from the stem cell graft. The TCR originated in a human donor who donated a stem cell graft to a child with chronic granulomatous disease. The chain employs TRBV29-1 and TRBJ2-7; D may correspond to TRBD1 or TRBD2 (5 bases each). The CDR3 region is CSVDASGQAEQYF. Written as DNA, the CDR3 is TGCAGCGTTGATGCGTCGGGGCAAGCCGAGCAGTACTTC.